The 8 T cell receptor beta chains below were found in one sample sequenced in a study of radiation and T cells in renal cell carcinoma. Assay: immunoSEQ multiplex PCR; the TCRdb copy retains only in-frame clones and omits some. The sample lists 110,000 to 150,000 clones; approximately 87% were seen once. Time point noted: baseline pretreatment blood. This sample's treatment: 15 Gy SBRT to primary tumor, nephrectomy 4 weeks later. Sequencing was performed on blood, taken from a patient whose treatment included radiotherapy and nephrectomy. The receptors originated from a woman in her forties or fifties with renal cell carcinoma.

The chain joins TRBV29-1 to TRBJ2-3; possibly TRBD2 for D (6 bases). The CDR3 sequence is 14 residues long. Germline CDR1 and CDR2: SQVTM and ANQGSEA. With 4 bases removed from V and 0 bases from J, the gap between germline ends came to 11 bases. The DNA of the CDR3 is TGCAGCGTTGGGGGGACTCCTAGCACAGATACGCAGTATTTT. It yields the protein CSVGGTPSTDTQYF.

The rearrangement uses TRBV7-2 and TRBJ2-4; 7 bases agree with TRBD1. The CDR3 extends over 18 amino acids. Germline-derived CDR1 and CDR2 are SGHTA and FQGNSA. The V segment lost 4 bases and the J segment 0 bases; nucleotides outside the gene matches: 12. CDR3 region: CASSSIGTAHLAKNIQYF. In DNA form, the CDR3 reads TGTGCCAGCAGCTCGATAGGGACAGCTCATTTAGCCAAAAACATTCAGTACTTC.

The chain joins TRBV28 to TRBJ1-1; possible D gene TRBD1, 5 bases. The CDR3 consists of 11 residues. The germline CDR1 and CDR2 sequences are MDHEN and SYDVKM. Trimming pared 6 bases from V and 5 bases from J, leaving 7 bases between. This CDR3 is CASSRATEAFF. The CDR3 bases are TGTGCCAGCAGCAGGGCGACTGAAGCTTTCTTT.

The chain has TRBV6-5 and TRBJ2-7; D is undetermined. The CDR3 covers 13 residues. Trimming shortened V by 6 bases and J by 2 bases, and 11 bases separated the two germline ends. Germline V CDR1 and CDR2: MNHEY, SVGAGI. CDR3 nucleotides: TGTGCCAGCAGGACCCCGGCAGCCTACGAGCAGTACTTC. Protein: CASRTPAAYEQYF.

The gene calls are TRBV5-4 and TRBJ1-3; D is unclear. V dropped 2 bases and J dropped 8 bases, with 14 bases sitting between them. The CDR3 has 14 residues. Germline V lookup: CDR1 SGHNT, CDR2 YYREEE (reference sequence). CDR3 protein: CASSLGLGEDTIYF. CDR3 nucleotides: TGTGCCAGCAGCTTAGGCTTAGGAGAAGACACCATATATTTT. Together with reference TRBV5-4 and TRBJ1-3, the CDR3 gives the full variable domain: ETGVTQSPTHLIKTRGQQVTLRCSSQSGHNTVSWYQQALGQGPQFIFQYYREEENGRGNFPPRFSGLQFPNYSSELNVNALELDDSALYLCASSLGLGEDTIYFGEGSWLTVV.

The chain recombines TRBV2 with TRBJ1-3; TRBD1 is a possible D gene (6 bases). This CDR3 is built from 15 residues. Trimming stripped 3 bases from V and 0 bases from J, with 9 bases between. Germline V gene data show CDR1 as SNHLY and CDR2 as FYNNEI. The CDR3 bases are TGTGCCAGCAGTGAGGGGGCACGCTCTGGAAACACCATATATTTT. Its translation: CASSEGARSGNTIYF.

The CDR3 DNA is TGTGCCATCAGTGAGTCCCCAGGGAATAATTCACCCCTCCACTTT. Its translation is CAISESPGNNSPLHF. The rearrangement joins TRBV10-3 to TRBJ1-6; TRBD1 might be the D (5 bases). Trimming removed 0 bases from V and 5 bases from J, with 8 bases in between. CDR1 ENHRY and CDR2 SYGVKD come from the germline V gene. The CDR3 consists of 15 residues.

In DNA, the CDR3 is TGCGCCAGCAGTGAGATCACAGGGGGGGGGAATGAGCAGTTCTTC. This sequence encodes CASSEITGGGNEQFF. The chain uses TRBV10-1 and TRBJ2-1; D possibly corresponds to TRBD1 (8 bases). Trimming removed 2 bases at V and 7 bases at J, with 15 bases between. The V gene's germline CDR1 is WNHNN and CDR2 SYGVQD (reference sequence). The CDR3 is 15 amino acids.